The TCR beta chain described here comes from a study of PD-1 blockade in classical Hodgkin lymphoma. Exposure to brentuximab vedotin varied, and each patient had relapsed following autologous stem cell transplantation. Responses achieved at best were complete response, partial response or progressive disease. To note about this clone: Its specificity is not known.

Clones were read by immunoSEQ multiplex PCR, and TCRdb kept only the in-frame ones, dropping some. This table holds just under 45,000 clones, approximately 72% found once. Trimming removed 6 bases at V and 1 base at J, with 19 bases between. Germline CDR1 reads SQVTM; CDR2 reads ANQGSEA. This CDR3 is built from 15 residues. Study-level results: The repertoire differences lack a defined cause, possibly disease activity or prior therapy. Diversity similar to that of newly diagnosed patients was seen at baseline in complete responders. Diversity in CD4+ TCRs, unlike that measured in CD8+ TCRs, had risen significantly by C4D1.

Sequencing was performed on peripheral blood mononuclear cells (PBMCs), taken before the second cycle of nivolumab. This receptor was taken from a human donor with classical Hodgkin lymphoma. This chain joins TRBV29-1 and TRBJ2-7, with a possible D match to TRBD1 (7 bases). This CDR3 is CSVETDREESYEQYF. The CDR3 nucleotides read TGCAGCGTAGAAACCGACAGGGAGGAATCCTACGAGCAGTACTTC.